These 25 T cell receptor beta chains were sequenced from one sample in a study of OX40 agonist ivuxolimab in advanced cancers. Data came from immunoSEQ multiplex PCR; TCRdb stores just in-frame clones and leaves some out. The repertoire holds 52,000 or so clones, roughly 83% seen once, with 2.5% to 4% in the top ten. Here the sequenced sample was CD4+ or CD8+ T cells sorted from blood, taken in a trial of the OX40 agonist ivuxolimab. The origin of the receptors is an adult with an advanced solid tumor such as melanoma, head and neck, liver or kidney cancer.

A word on this clone: In the same sample, other DNA sequences code for this CDR3. The gene calls are TRBV5-1 and TRBJ2-3, with D uncertain. The germline V gene encodes CDR1 SGHRS and CDR2 YFSETQ. The germline V and J ends were trimmed by 0 bases and 1 base, with 3 bases remaining between them. The CDR3 runs 13 residues. The CDR3 sequence is CASSLGGTDTQYF. As DNA, the CDR3 is TGCGCCAGCAGCTTGGGGGGCACAGATACGCAGTATTTT.

This clone was detected once. This sequence joins TRBV4-3 and TRBJ2-1; TRBD2 matches at 9 bases. With 6 bases clipped from V and 5 bases from J, the junction kept 8 bases outside the gene matches. This CDR3 is 15 amino acids long. Per the germline V gene, CDR1 is LGHNA and CDR2 is YSLEER. This CDR3 is CASSVNLAGDNEQFF. CDR3 sequence (DNA): TGCGCCAGCAGTGTAAATTTAGCGGGGGACAATGAGCAGTTCTTC.

The rearrangement links TRBV7-9 to TRBJ2-5; 8 bases agree with TRBD2. Trimming removed 2 bases from V and 4 bases from J; junction bases left unmatched: 6. This CDR3 has 15 amino acids. CDR1 and CDR2 from the germline V gene are SEHNR and FQNEAQ (reference sequence). For the CDR3, the DNA is TGTGCCAGCAGCTTAATTCTGGCGGGGGGAGAGACCCAGTACTTC. Its protein product is CASSLILAGGETQYF.

This clone has just one count. This chain connects TRBV30 to TRBJ1-2, with TRBD1 identical over 10 bases. CDR3 length equals 15 residues. The germline gives CDR1 GTSNPN, CDR2 SVGIG (reference sequence). V dropped 3 bases and J dropped 4; count of bases not matched to a gene: 8. CDR3 in DNA: TGTGCCTGGAGCTCTCCGGGACAGGGGATCTATGGCTACACCTTC. Amino acids: CAWSSPGQGIYGYTF.

The rearrangement joins TRBV11-3 to TRBJ1-6; 9 bases match TRBD1. The CDR3 contains 14 residues. The germline V gene has CDR1 SGHNT and CDR2 YENEEA. V trimming: 5 bases; J trimming: 8 bases; junction bases outside the gene matches: 4. The CDR3 protein is CASSLRQGDSPLHF. The CDR3 coding sequence is TGTGCCAGCAGCCTGCGACAGGGGGATTCACCCCTCCACTTT.

The rearrangement uses TRBV11-2 and TRBJ2-3, with D possibly TRBD2 on 6 matching bases. Germline V gene lookup returns CDR1 SGHAT and CDR2 FQNNGV. The length of the CDR3 is 15 residues. Trimming pared 2 bases from V and 3 bases from J, leaving 12 bases between. The CDR3 region is CASSLRERRTDTQYF. CDR3 nucleotide sequence: TGTGCCAGCAGCTTACGGGAGAGGCGGACAGATACGCAGTATTTT.

The J gene is TRBJ2-3, the V gene TRBV21-1; no check of the table's D call, TRBD2, against the DNA was made. TRBV21-1 is marked as a pseudogene. This CDR3 comprises 14 residues. This CDR3 is CASSILSGVVAQYF. The CDR3 DNA reads as TGTGCCAGCAGCATCCTTAGCGGGGTGGTGGCGCAGTATTTT.

This clone was observed a handful of times. V and J are TRBV30 and TRBJ1-2; D may be TRBD1 (6 bases). Germline CDR1 is GTSNPN and CDR2 is SVGIG (reference sequence). This CDR3 has 10 amino acids. The V and J ends lost 7 bases and 6 bases respectively, with 9 bases between them. The CDR3 nucleotides are TGTGCCTCCCGGACAGATGGCTACACCTTC. Its protein product is CASRTDGYTF.

The DNA for the CDR3 is TGTGCCAGCTCACCTCCCAACAGTGGGGATAACTATGGCTACACCTTC. Amino acids: CASSPPNSGDNYGYTF. V gene TRBV18 combines with J gene TRBJ1-2, with D unresolved. V dropped 3 bases and J dropped 1 base, with 15 bases sitting between them. Germline assignment: CDR1 KGHSH and CDR2 LQKENI. The CDR3 runs 16 residues.

The chain couples TRBV5-1 to TRBJ1-6; D ambiguous. V lost 0 bases to trimming and J lost 5 bases, with 9 bases between them. Germline CDR1 reads SGHRS; CDR2 reads YFSETQ. The CDR3 has 15 residues. CDR3 region: CASSLDGVDNSPLHF. The DNA of the CDR3 is TGCGCCAGCAGCTTGGATGGGGTAGATAATTCACCCCTCCACTTT.

The genes are TRBV30 and TRBJ1-2; TRBD1 matches 7 bases. Per germline, CDR1 GTSNPN and CDR2 SVGIG (reference sequence). The J segment lost 7 bases and the V segment lost 2 bases, leaving 1 base of the junction unmatched. The CDR3 is 11 residues long. This CDR3 reads CAWSKGAGYTF. CDR3 nucleotide sequence: TGTGCCTGGAGTAAGGGGGCTGGCTACACCTTC.

This chain uses TRBV30 with TRBJ1-1, with D tentatively TRBD1 (5 bases). The V and J ends lost 5 bases and 1 base respectively, with 14 bases between them. Germline lookup yields CDR1 GTSNPN and CDR2 SVGIG (reference sequence). The CDR3 covers 14 residues. The chain's CDR3 is CAWLRQGRNTEAFF. Written as DNA, the CDR3 is TGTGCCTGGCTACGTCAGGGTAGGAACACTGAAGCTTTCTTT.

The V call is TRBV19, the J call TRBJ1-3; TRBD1 matches 7 bases. Germline V gene data show CDR1 as LNHDA and CDR2 as SQIVND (reference sequence). Losses at the gene ends were 6 bases for V and 11 bases for J; bases not matched to a gene: 16. CDR3 length: 15 residues. The CDR3 bases are TGTGCCAGTAGGGAATCCGGGACAGCCGGTAGCGCCATATATTTT. This translates into CASRESGTAGSAIYF.

The rearrangement joins TRBV9 to TRBJ1-1; the D is unclear. Trimming removed 3 bases at V and 4 bases at J, with 10 bases between. This CDR3 region has 13 residues. Germline values: CDR1 SGDLS, CDR2 YYNGEE. This chain's CDR3 is CASSAGPGTEAFF. DNA of the CDR3: TGTGCCAGCAGCGCCGGGCCAGGCACTGAAGCTTTCTTT. The full variable domain, in which reference TRBV9 and TRBJ1-1 provide the parts outside the CDR3, is DSGVTQTPKHLITATGQRVTLRCSPRSGDLSVYWYQQSLDQGLQFLIQYYNGEERAKGNILERFSAQQFPDLHSELNLSSLELGDSALYFCASSAGPGTEAFFGQGTRLTVV.

The chain employs TRBV10-3 and TRBJ2-1; tentative D call: TRBD2 (5 bases). The CDR3 consists of 13 residues. Per the germline V gene, CDR1 is ENHRY and CDR2 is SYGVKD. V was pared by 11 bases and J by 2 bases, with 13 bases between. The CDR3 region is CAFGGGAYNEQFF. For the CDR3, the DNA is TGTGCCTTCGGAGGCGGTGCCTACAATGAGCAGTTCTTC.

The chain combines TRBV7-9 with TRBJ1-5; D uncertain. The germline V and J ends were trimmed by 0 bases and 5 bases, with 14 bases remaining between them. Germline V gene lookup returns CDR1 SEHNR and CDR2 FQNEAQ (reference sequence). This CDR3 region has 16 residues. The CDR3 DNA follows: TGTGCCAGCAGCTTAGCGGGTCCCCTGGGAGATCAGCCCCAGCATTTT. Residues: CASSLAGPLGDQPQHF.

This chain joins TRBV27 and TRBJ1-2; the D gene is possibly TRBD1 (5 bases). V was clipped by 4 bases and J by 9 bases, with 21 bases between them. Germline values: CDR1 MNHEY, CDR2 SMNVEV (reference sequence). The CDR3 extends over 15 amino acids. CDR3 residues: CASSSLVGGGTSYTF. DNA of the CDR3: TGTGCCAGCAGTTCCCTCGTCGGGGGTGGGACGAGCTACACCTTC.

Regarding this clone: This sample also contains other DNA sequences that code for the same CDR3. The V call is TRBV19, the J call TRBJ1-2; D remains unclear. The CDR3 covers 13 residues. V was pared by 10 bases and J by 4 bases, with 16 bases between. In germline, CDR1 is LNHDA, CDR2 SQIVND (reference sequence). This CDR3 is CATRLPGRYGYTF. CDR3 nucleotide sequence: TGTGCCACCCGCCTCCCCGGGCGCTATGGCTACACCTTC.

The V gene is TRBV6-5, the J gene TRBJ2-6; D possibly corresponds to TRBD2 (6 bases). The V end lost 2 bases, the J end lost 3 bases, and 8 bases lay between the germline ends. Germline V CDR1 and CDR2: MNHEY, SVGAGI. The CDR3 has 15 amino acids. The CDR3 spells CASSYLGGGANVLTF. In DNA, the CDR3 is TGTGCCAGCAGTTACCTGGGAGGTGGGGCCAACGTCCTGACTTTC.

This clone has more than one count but fewer than ten. The rearrangement joins TRBV14 to TRBJ2-7; D uncertain. Germline V CDR1 and CDR2: SGHDN, FVKESK. This CDR3 comprises 13 residues. V was cut by 4 bases and J by 2 bases, with 9 bases left in between. This CDR3 is CASSLRITYEQYF. The CDR3 coding sequence is TGTGCCAGCAGCCTTCGGATAACCTACGAGCAGTACTTC.

This chain links TRBV6-1 with TRBJ1-1; the D is unclear. Between the trimmed V and J ends, which lost 6 bases and 10 bases, there was a span of 18 bases. Looked up from germline, CDR1 is MNHNS and CDR2 is SASEGT. The CDR3 sequence is 13 residues long. Written as DNA, the CDR3 is TGTGCCAGCAGCTACGGGCCCAACTTGGGAGCTTTCTTT. Translated, it gives CASSYGPNLGAFF.

This chain connects TRBV27 to TRBJ2-3; 9 nucleotides match TRBD1. J lost 1 base, V lost 3 bases, and 5 bases had no gene match. This CDR3 contains 16 residues. Germline CDR1 MNHEY, CDR2 SMNVEV (reference sequence). The CDR3: CASSLTGDRGTDTQYF. CDR3 bases: TGTGCCAGCAGTTTGACAGGGGACAGGGGCACAGATACGCAGTATTTT.

CDR3 loop: CASSSGLQGGDTQYF. As DNA, the CDR3 is TGTGCCAGCAGCTCCGGGCTGCAGGGTGGGGATACGCAGTATTTT. V is TRBV7-2 and J is TRBJ2-3; perhaps TRBD1 as D (5 bases). CDR3 length: 15 amino acids. The germline V and J ends were trimmed by 4 bases and 6 bases, with 17 bases remaining between them. The V gene's germline CDR1 is SGHTA and CDR2 FQGNSA.

The chain uses TRBV10-3 and TRBJ2-2; 7 bases fit TRBD1. Germline CDR1 reads ENHRY; CDR2 reads SYGVKD. V shed 8 bases and J 4 bases; nucleotides not matched to a gene: 10. The CDR3 extends over 15 amino acids. CDR3: CAISRQGVSTGELFF. CDR3 DNA sequence: TGTGCCATCTCAAGGCAGGGGGTCTCCACCGGGGAGCTGTTTTTT.

The chain has TRBV29-1 and TRBJ1-1, with 9 bases aligning to TRBD1. V shed 0 bases and J 5 bases; nucleotides not matched to a gene: 4. Germline CDR1 is SQVTM and CDR2 is ANQGSEA. The CDR3 has 14 residues. The CDR3 sequence is CSVEEQGAGTEAFF. Here the CDR3 DNA reads TGCAGCGTTGAAGAACAGGGGGCCGGGACTGAAGCTTTCTTT.